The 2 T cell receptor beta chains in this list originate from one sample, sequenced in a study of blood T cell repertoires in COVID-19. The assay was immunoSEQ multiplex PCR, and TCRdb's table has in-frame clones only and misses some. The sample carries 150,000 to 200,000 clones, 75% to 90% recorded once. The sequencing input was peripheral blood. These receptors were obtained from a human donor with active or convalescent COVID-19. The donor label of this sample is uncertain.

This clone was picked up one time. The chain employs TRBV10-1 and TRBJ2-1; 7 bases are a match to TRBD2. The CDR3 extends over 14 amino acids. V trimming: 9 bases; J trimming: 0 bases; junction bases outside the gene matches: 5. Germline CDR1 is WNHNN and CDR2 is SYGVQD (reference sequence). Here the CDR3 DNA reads TGCGCCAGGGGGACTATCCTCTCCTACAATGAGCAGTTCTTC. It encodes CARGTILSYNEQFF.

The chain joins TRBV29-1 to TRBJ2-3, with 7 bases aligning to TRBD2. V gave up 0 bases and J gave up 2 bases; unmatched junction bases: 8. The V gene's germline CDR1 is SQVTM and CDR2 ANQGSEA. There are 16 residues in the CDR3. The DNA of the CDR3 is TGCAGCGTTGAAGATCGGTCGGGAGGCCCCACAGATACGCAGTATTTT. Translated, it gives CSVEDRSGGPTDTQYF.